These 10 T cell receptor beta chains were sequenced from one sample in a study of CD8 T cells in Susac syndrome. The authors reverse transcribed about 0.5 to 1 ug RNA with random hexamers. TCRdb re-called the immunoSEQ multiplex PCR reads with MiXCR, one entry per CDR3 protein. The sample consists of roughly 120,000 distinct CDR3 sequences, about 94% of them appearing once. Source material: CD4+ T cells from PBMCs. The receptors shown here come from a human donor with multiple sclerosis.

Here the CDR3 reads CASSVALGGNTGELFF. CDR3 nucleotides: TGTGCCAGCAGCGTAGCTCTCGGGGGGAACACCGGGGAGCTGTTTTTT. The V gene is TRBV9, the J gene TRBJ2-2; D might be TRBD2 (6 bases). The germline V gene encodes CDR1 SGDLS and CDR2 YYNGEE. V lost 0 bases, J lost 1 base, and 10 bases lay in between. This CDR3 is 16 amino acids long.

The chain combines TRBV10-3 with TRBJ1-2, with D hard to call. This CDR3 region has 13 residues. Germline V gives CDR1 ENHRY, CDR2 SYGVKD. Trimming took 4 bases from V and 6 from J, leaving 12 bases between them. CDR3 in DNA: TGTGCCATCAGTGGGACTGGGAGGGATGGCTACACCTTC. Translated, it gives CAISGTGRDGYTF.

V is TRBV19 and J is TRBJ1-6; D may be TRBD1 (5 bases). The CDR3 is 15 amino acids. The germline gives CDR1 LNHDA, CDR2 SQIVND (reference sequence). V was shortened by 1 base and J by 9 bases, with 13 bases between the two germline ends. CDR3 coding DNA: TGTGCCAGTAGTATAGTAAAAGGGGCCGGTTCACCCCTCCACTTT. Translating gives CASSIVKGAGSPLHF.

V is TRBV19 and J is TRBJ1-1; D is ambiguous. The CDR3 length is 13 residues. The V end was cut by 1 base, the J end by 2 bases, with 5 bases between. CDR1 and CDR2 (germline): LNHDA, SQIVND (reference sequence). The CDR3 DNA reads as TGTGCCAGTAGTATAGGGGGTAACACTGAAGCTTTCTTT. Its protein product is CASSIGGNTEAFF.

The chain carries TRBV18 and TRBJ1-1; D may be TRBD1 (5 bases). Per germline, CDR1 KGHSH and CDR2 LQKENI. This CDR3 is 12 amino acids long. The V end was cut by 3 bases, the J end by 7 bases, with 9 bases between. CDR3 residues: CASSPDSYEAFF. In DNA form, the CDR3 reads TGTGCCAGCTCACCTGACAGCTATGAAGCTTTCTTT.

The rearrangement links TRBV19 to TRBJ2-1; 7 bases agree with TRBD2. The CDR3 consists of 15 residues. CDR1 is LNHDA and CDR2 is SQIVND in the germline V gene (reference sequence). J was trimmed by 3 bases and V by 4 bases; bases with no gene match: 6. Written as DNA, the CDR3 is TGTGCCAGTAGTACCATTACTAGCGTCTACAATGAGCAGTTCTTC. Residues: CASSTITSVYNEQFF.

J is TRBJ2-7 and V is TRBV9; tentatively, D is TRBD2 (5 bases). The V and J ends lost 0 bases and 2 bases respectively, with 15 bases between them. Germline V lookup: CDR1 SGDLS, CDR2 YYNGEE. The CDR3 sequence is 16 residues long. CDR3 sequence: CASSVATGRAPYEQYF. Here the CDR3 DNA reads TGTGCCAGCAGCGTAGCTACGGGAAGGGCCCCCTACGAGCAGTACTTC.

This clonotype was seen once. The V and J genes are TRBV20-1 and TRBJ2-7, with 9 bases fitting TRBD2. This CDR3 is 17 amino acids long. Trimming cost V 3 bases and J 3 bases; bases outside gene matches: 15. The germline V gene encodes CDR1 DFQATT and CDR2 SNEGSKA (reference sequence). CDR3 nucleotide sequence: TGCAGTGCTAGTGGCAGGAAGGTGGGTAGCGGGAGCTACGAGCAGTACTTC. Translated: CSASGRKVGSGSYEQYF.

The chain recombines TRBV5-1 with TRBJ1-1, with TRBD1 identical over 8 bases. The germline V gene has CDR1 SGHRS and CDR2 YFSETQ. This CDR3 region has 14 residues. The J segment lost 10 bases and the V segment lost 0 bases, leaving 8 bases of the junction unmatched. The CDR3 sequence: CASSLGGGQEVAFF. For the CDR3, the DNA is TGCGCCAGCAGCTTGGGGGGGGGACAGGAGGTAGCTTTCTTT.

The chain employs TRBV19 and TRBJ2-1; 10 bases are a match to TRBD2. Germline values: CDR1 LNHDA, CDR2 SQIVND (reference sequence). V lost 6 bases to trimming and J lost 10 bases; unmatched junction nucleotides: 9. This CDR3 spans 14 amino acids. The CDR3 here is CASREREGLGEQFF. Written as DNA, the CDR3 is TGTGCCAGTAGGGAGCGGGAGGGTCTCGGGGAGCAGTTCTTC.